The clone carrying this T cell receptor beta chain came up many times. The antigen is undetermined. Next came a second PCR, run for about 6 to 12 cycles, which used a sample-barcoded 5' primer along with a J-beta primer mix. TCRdb passed the 5' RACE reads through MiXCR, listing each CDR3 protein once. The sample records 700,000 or so distinct CDR3 sequences, around 43% being singletons. The V end lost 0 bases, the J end lost 0 bases, and 12 bases lay between the germline ends. The CDR3 extends over 16 amino acids. Germline values: CDR1 LGHNA, CDR2 YSLEER. The record originates from a study of blood T cells in healthy people across ages. General study points: Estimates based on one million T cells were treated as lower bounds. Higher diversity and more naive CD4+ cells were features of long-lived donors, compared to aged donors. In these data, TCR beta diversity tracked strongly with naive T cell percentage. Because donor CMV status was unknown, expanded clonotype changes were possibly confounded.

Sequencing used blood. The chain joins TRBV4-3 to TRBJ2-7, with a weak D call TRBD1 (5 bases). This TCR was recovered from a man older than 75 in good health. DNA of the CDR3: TGCGCCAGCAGCCAAGATTACCCCAGGGTCTCCTACGAGCAGTACTTC. This sequence encodes CASSQDYPRVSYEQYF.